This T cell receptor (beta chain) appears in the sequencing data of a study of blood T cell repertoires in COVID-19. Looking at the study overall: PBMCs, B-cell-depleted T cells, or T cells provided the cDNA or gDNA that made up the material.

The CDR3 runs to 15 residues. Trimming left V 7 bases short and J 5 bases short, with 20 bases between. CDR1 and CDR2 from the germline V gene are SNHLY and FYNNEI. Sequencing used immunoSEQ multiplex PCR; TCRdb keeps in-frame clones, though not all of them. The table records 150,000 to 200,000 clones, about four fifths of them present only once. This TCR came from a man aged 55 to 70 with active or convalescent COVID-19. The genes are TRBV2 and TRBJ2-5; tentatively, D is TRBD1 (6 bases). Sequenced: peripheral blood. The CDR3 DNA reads TGTGCCAGCACCTACCAGGGGCTGTCCGTGGAGACCCAGTACTTC. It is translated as CASTYQGLSVETQYF.